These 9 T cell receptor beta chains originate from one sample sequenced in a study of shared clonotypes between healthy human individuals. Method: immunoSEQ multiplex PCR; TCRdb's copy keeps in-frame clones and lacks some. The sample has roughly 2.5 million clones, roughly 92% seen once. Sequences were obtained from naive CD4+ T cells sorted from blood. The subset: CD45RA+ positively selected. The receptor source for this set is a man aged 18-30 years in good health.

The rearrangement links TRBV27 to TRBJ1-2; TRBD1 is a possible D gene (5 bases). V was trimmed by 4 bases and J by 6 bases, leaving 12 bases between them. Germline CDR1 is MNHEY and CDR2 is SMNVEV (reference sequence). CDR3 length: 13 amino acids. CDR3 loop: CASSSPGWNGYTF. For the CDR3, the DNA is TGTGCCAGCAGTTCCCCAGGGTGGAATGGCTACACCTTC.

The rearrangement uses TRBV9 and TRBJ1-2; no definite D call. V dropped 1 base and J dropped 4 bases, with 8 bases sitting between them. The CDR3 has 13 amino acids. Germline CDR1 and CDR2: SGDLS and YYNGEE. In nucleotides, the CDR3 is TGTGCCAGCAGCGTATTGGGAACCTATGGCTACACCTTC. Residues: CASSVLGTYGYTF.

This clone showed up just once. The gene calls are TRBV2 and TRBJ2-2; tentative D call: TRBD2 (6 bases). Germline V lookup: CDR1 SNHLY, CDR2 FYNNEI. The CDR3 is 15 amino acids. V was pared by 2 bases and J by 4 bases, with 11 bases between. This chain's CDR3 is CASSENGGSTGELFF. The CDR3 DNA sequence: TGTGCCAGCAGTGAAAACGGGGGAAGCACCGGGGAGCTGTTTTTT.

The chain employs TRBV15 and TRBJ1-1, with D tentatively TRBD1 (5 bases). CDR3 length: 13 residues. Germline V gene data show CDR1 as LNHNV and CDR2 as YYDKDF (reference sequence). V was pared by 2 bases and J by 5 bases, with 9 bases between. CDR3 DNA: TGTGCCACCAGCAGAACAGGCAGGACTGAAGCTTTCTTT. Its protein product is CATSRTGRTEAFF.

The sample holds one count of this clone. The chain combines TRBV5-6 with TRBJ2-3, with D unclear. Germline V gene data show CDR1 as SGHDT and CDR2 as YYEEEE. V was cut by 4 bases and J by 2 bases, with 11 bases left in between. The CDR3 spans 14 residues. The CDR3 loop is CASSGRTFTDTQYF. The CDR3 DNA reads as TGTGCCAGCAGCGGCAGAACCTTCACAGATACGCAGTATTTT.

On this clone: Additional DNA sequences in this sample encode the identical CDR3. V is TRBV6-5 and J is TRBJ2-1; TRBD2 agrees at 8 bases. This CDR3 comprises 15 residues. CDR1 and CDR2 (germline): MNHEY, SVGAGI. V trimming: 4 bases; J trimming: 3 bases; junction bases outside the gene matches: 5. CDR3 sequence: CASSSGLAGYNEQFF. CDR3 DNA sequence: TGTGCCAGCAGTTCCGGACTAGCAGGCTACAATGAGCAGTTCTTC.

Here the CDR3 DNA reads TGTGCCTGGAGTGTACGCGGGAGGGAATCACCCCTCCACTTT. Amino acid sequence: CAWSVRGRESPLHF. The V and J genes are TRBV30 and TRBJ1-6; D is undetermined. The V gene lost 0 bases and the J gene lost 10 bases, with 13 bases spanning the gap. The germline V gene encodes CDR1 GTSNPN and CDR2 SVGIG (reference sequence). The CDR3 totals 14 residues.

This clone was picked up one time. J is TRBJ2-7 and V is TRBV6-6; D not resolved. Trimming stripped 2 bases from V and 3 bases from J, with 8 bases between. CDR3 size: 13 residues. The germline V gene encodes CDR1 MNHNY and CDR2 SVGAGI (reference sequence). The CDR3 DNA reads TGTGCCAGCAGTTACGGGATCGGCTACGAGCAGTACTTC. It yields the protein CASSYGIGYEQYF.

CDR3 residues: CASSEGGELFF. The CDR3 coding sequence is TGTGCCAGCAGTGAAGGTGGGGAGCTGTTTTTT. The V gene is TRBV2, the J gene TRBJ2-2; no clear D gene. Germline CDR1 and CDR2: SNHLY and FYNNEI. This CDR3 contains 11 residues. Trimming took off 1 base at V and 8 bases at J, with 2 bases between the two ends.